This is a list of T cell receptor beta chains from one sample in a study of beta chain features in type 1 diabetes. Sequenced by immunoSEQ multiplex PCR; TCRdb stores in-frame clones only, minus some. Of hundreds of thousands of clones in the sample, about 10% were seen once. Sequencing was carried out using naive CD4+ T cells from blood. These receptors were obtained from a woman in her twenties or thirties in good health. The conserved cysteine and the conserved F or W are not part of the CDR3 here.

V: TRBV13
J: TRBJ2-7
CDR3: ASSLRGGVSYEQY

V: TRBV7-2
J: TRBJ1-2
CDR3: ASSIKDWGYGYT

V: TRBV19
J: TRBJ2-7
CDR3: ASSTTSGSSYEQY

V: TRBV11-3
J: TRBJ2-3
CDR3: ASSYTGTGGHTDTQY

V: TRBV19
J: TRBJ2-3
CDR3: ASRQGSTDTQY

V: TRBV25-1
J: TRBJ2-1
CDR3: ASSEGLRRANEQF

V: TRBV7-2
J: TRBJ2-1
CDR3: ASSLVGDEQF

V: TRBV10-3
J: TRBJ2-7
CDR3: AISESLAGGEIRSYEQY

V: TRBV28
J: TRBJ1-5
CDR3: ASRNDRTNQPQH

V: TRBV5-1
J: TRBJ1-2
CDR3: ASSTTTGAGGYT

V: TRBV4-3
J: TRBJ2-7
CDR3: ASSHRTGISYEQY

V: TRBV11-2
J: TRBJ2-1
CDR3: ASSLAAGVVWAEQF

V: TRBV14
J: TRBJ2-5
CDR3: ASSQAGVETQY

V: TRBV19
J: TRBJ1-1
CDR3: ASSDRGRGTEAF

V: TRBV4-1
J: TRBJ1-5
CDR3: ASSKQGYNQPQH

V: TRBV7-3
J: TRBJ2-3
CDR3: ASSPGADTQY

V: TRBV5-1
J: TRBJ2-3
CDR3: ASSLSTDTQY

V: TRBV5-1
J: TRBJ2-1
CDR3: ASSLGQGSYNEQF

V: TRBV7-9
J: TRBJ2-2
CDR3: ASRSTGSTGELF

V: TRBV7-2
J: TRBJ1-2
CDR3: ASSFGTPAGGYT

V: TRBV19
J: TRBJ2-1
CDR3: ASTRGGRLSSYNEQF

V: TRBV9
J: TRBJ2-3
CDR3: ASSVALTDTQY

V: TRBV5-4
J: TRBJ2-5
CDR3: ASSWDRGETQY

V: TRBV7-9
J: TRBJ2-1
CDR3: ASSSTGGRNNEQF

V: TRBV5-6
J: TRBJ2-7
CDR3: ASSFTGHYEQY

V: TRBV30
J: TRBJ1-1
CDR3: AWSALLTEAF

V: TRBV4-3
J: TRBJ2-7
CDR3: ASSQEGTGILQQY

V: TRBV28
J: TRBJ2-1
CDR3: ASSFHGTSGRNEQF

V: TRBV29-1
J: TRBJ2-1
CDR3: SVGQGLAVAGNEQF

V: TRBV29-1
J: TRBJ1-1
CDR3: SVDYPDRGLEAF

V: TRBV7-9
J: TRBJ1-1
CDR3: ASSPMGQNTEAF

V: TRBV7-9
J: TRBJ2-1
CDR3: ASSPYSGAYNEQF

V: TRBV19
J: TRBJ1-5
CDR3: ASSIPGDSNQPQH

V: TRBV4-3
J: TRBJ2-7
CDR3: ASSRAGHQNEQY

V: TRBV19
J: TRBJ2-5
CDR3: ASSPSGSSVTQY